One and the same sample provided the 26 T cell receptor beta chains below, sequenced in a study of regulatory T cells in long-lasting Graves disease. HTBI primers from iRepertoire and Arm-PCR of CDR3 regions yielded the TCR beta libraries. Via MiXCR, TCRdb re-called the multiplex PCR reads, giving one row per CDR3 protein. The table shows approximately 350,000 distinct CDR3 sequences, with 20% to 25% occurring only once. Time point defined: persistent/refractory GD, antithyroid drugs over 5 years with positive TRAb. The TCR library was prepared using RNA isolated from PBMCs. The sequences come from peripheral blood mononuclear cells (PBMCs), collected when the disease was refractory, from a patient treated with antithyroid drugs. Receptors originate from a woman aged 40 to 49 with Graves disease.

This clonotype was counted between two and nine times. The chain employs TRBV19 and TRBJ1-5, with TRBD1 identical over 9 bases. Trimming at V came to 4 bases and at J to 2 bases, leaving 3 bases not matched to a gene. The CDR3 extends over 15 amino acids. Germline V lookup: CDR1 LNHDA, CDR2 SQIVND (reference sequence). The CDR3 DNA reads TGTGCCAGTAGTACCCGGACAGGGGGCAATCAGCCCCAGCATTTT. As protein: CASSTRTGGNQPQHF.

This clonotype was seen only a few times. The genes are TRBV7-3 and TRBJ2-7, with TRBD2 matching 11 bases. Looked up from germline, CDR1 is SGHTA and CDR2 is FQGTGA. CDR3 length equals 17 residues. The J segment lost 2 bases and the V segment lost 4 bases, leaving 10 bases of the junction unmatched. The CDR3 nucleotides are TGTGCCAGCAGCTCGTCCCCACTAGCGGGAGTACCCTACGAGCAGTACTTC. It specifies CASSSSPLAGVPYEQYF.

The sample holds a few counts of this clonotype. The chain has TRBV14 and TRBJ2-2, with 10 nucleotides matching TRBD1. The V and J ends lost 4 bases and 4 bases, in that order; junction bases with no gene match: 3. Germline CDR1 SGHDN, CDR2 FVKESK. The CDR3 is made up of 15 amino acids. The CDR3 DNA reads TGTGCCAGCAGCCCCCGACAGGGGGCCACCGGGGAGCTGTTTTTT. It yields the protein CASSPRQGATGELFF.

This clonotype has at least ten counts. The chain joins TRBV28 to TRBJ2-5, with D tentatively TRBD2 (5 bases). V was pared by 7 bases and J by 3 bases, with 15 bases between. Per the germline V gene, CDR1 is MDHEN and CDR2 is SYDVKM. CDR3 size: 14 residues. In DNA form, the CDR3 reads TGTGCCAGCAATGAGGGCGCAGCGGAAGAGACCCAGTACTTC. Protein product: CASNEGAAEETQYF.

Only one count was recorded for this clonotype. This chain links TRBV28 with TRBJ2-1; 7 bases are a match to TRBD2. The CDR3 contains 16 residues. V trimming: 2 bases; J trimming: 1 base; junction bases outside the gene matches: 5. CDR1 and CDR2 (germline): MDHEN, SYDVKM. Written as DNA, the CDR3 is TGTGCCAGCAGTTTAGTTGGGGGGGGATCCTACAATGAGCAGTTCTTC. Its translation is CASSLVGGGSYNEQFF. The full variable domain, its missing parts supplied by reference TRBV28 and TRBJ2-1, is DVKVTQSSRYLVKRTGEKVFLECVQDMDHENMFWYRQDPGLGLRLIYFSYDVKMKEKGDIPEGYSVSREKKERFSLILESASTNQTSMYLCASSLVGGGSYNEQFFGPGTRLTVL.

In its sample, this clonotype was seen many times. This rearrangement joins TRBV27 to TRBJ1-1; D ambiguous. The V end lost 10 bases, the J end lost 1 base, and 16 bases lay between the germline ends. The CDR3 sequence is 14 residues long. In germline, CDR1 is MNHEY, CDR2 SMNVEV (reference sequence). The CDR3 sequence is CATKIRRENTEAFF. Here the CDR3 DNA reads TGTGCCACCAAAATACGACGGGAGAACACTGAAGCTTTCTTT.

This clonotype turned up a few times. The J gene is TRBJ2-7, the V gene TRBV7-9, with D possibly being TRBD2 (6 bases). The V and J ends lost 0 bases and 6 bases respectively, with 12 bases between them. The CDR3 runs 14 residues. Germline-derived CDR1 and CDR2 are SEHNR and FQNEAQ (reference sequence). This CDR3 reads CASSLAGGDLEQYF. CDR3 nucleotide sequence: TGTGCCAGCAGCTTAGCTGGAGGGGACCTCGAGCAGTACTTC.

The sample holds a few counts of this clonotype. The chain joins TRBV5-6 to TRBJ1-1, with D uncertain. The CDR3 covers 13 residues. The germline V gene encodes CDR1 SGHDT and CDR2 YYEEEE. V dropped 7 bases and J dropped 6 bases, with 16 bases sitting between them. CDR3 nucleotide sequence: TGTGCCAGCGGAGAGGGATTTATGGCTGAAGCTTTCTTT. It yields the protein CASGEGFMAEAFF.

This clonotype was recorded at least ten times. V is TRBV7-8 and J is TRBJ1-6, with 8 bases fitting TRBD1. The junction had 14 bases not matched to a gene; V was cut back by 4 bases and J by 6 bases. Germline-derived CDR1 and CDR2 are SGHVS and FQNEAQ. The CDR3 totals 18 residues. CDR3 DNA: TGTGCCAGCAGCTCGCGCGGACAGGGAGTCCTTTTTAATTCACCCCTCCACTTT. Translated, it gives CASSSRGQGVLFNSPLHF. Combining the CDR3 with reference TRBV7-8 and TRBJ1-6 gives the whole variable domain GAGVSQSPRYKVAKRGQDVALRCDPISGHVSLFWYQQALGQGPEFLTYFQNEAQLDKSGLPSDRFFAERPEGSVSTLKIQRTQQEDSAVYLCASSSRGQGVLFNSPLHFGNGTRLTVT.

This rearrangement joins TRBV28 to TRBJ2-3; perhaps TRBD2 as D (6 bases). V was shortened by 8 bases and J by 0 bases, with 21 bases between the two germline ends. CDR1 and CDR2 from the germline V gene are MDHEN and SYDVKM. The length of the CDR3 is 17 residues. The CDR3 region has the DNA TGTGCCAGCGAGCGGGCGAGGCTAGCAGCTAGCACAGATACGCAGTATTTT. It is translated as CASERARLAASTDTQYF. Drawing the rest from reference TRBV28 and TRBJ2-3, the complete variable domain is DVKVTQSSRYLVKRTGEKVFLECVQDMDHENMFWYRQDPGLGLRLIYFSYDVKMKEKGDIPEGYSVSREKKERFSLILESASTNQTSMYLCASERARLAASTDTQYFGPGTRLTVL.

This clonotype has just a few counts. This chain links TRBV7-2 with TRBJ1-2; 7 bases fit TRBD1. Trimming removed 1 base from V and 8 bases from J; junction bases left unmatched: 10. The CDR3 is 15 residues long. The V gene's germline CDR1 is SGHTA and CDR2 FQGNSA. Here the CDR3 DNA reads TGTGCCAGCAGCTTAGGACCGGGACAGAAAAGCGGCTACACCTTC. Protein: CASSLGPGQKSGYTF. The variable domain in full, with the rest retrieved from reference TRBV7-2 and TRBJ1-2, is GAGVSQSPSNKVTEKGKDVELRCDPISGHTALYWYRQSLGQGLEFLIYFQGNSAPDKSGLPSDRFSAERTGGSVSTLTIQRTQQEDSAVYLCASSLGPGQKSGYTFGSGTRLTVV.

This clonotype has just a few counts. The V call is TRBV18, the J call TRBJ2-5, with TRBD1 as a possible D gene (5 bases). V lost 1 base and J 2 bases, leaving 8 bases between the germline ends. The CDR3 length is 14 residues. The germline V gene has CDR1 KGHSH and CDR2 LQKENI. The CDR3 nucleotides are TGTGCCAGCTCACCACGGCAGGGTCAAGAGACCCAGTACTTC. This gives the protein CASSPRQGQETQYF.

The chain uses TRBV5-6 and TRBJ2-7; the D gene is possibly TRBD2 (5 bases). The length of the CDR3 is 14 residues. Germline lookup yields CDR1 SGHDT and CDR2 YYEEEE. Between the trimmed V and J ends, which lost 4 bases and 4 bases, there was a span of 15 bases. CDR3 sequence: CASSAGPGRYEQYF. In nucleotides, the CDR3 is TGTGCCAGCAGCGCGGGTCCAGGTCGGTACGAGCAGTACTTC.

This clonotype was detected many times. The CDR3 region is CASSLWGGLETQYF. The CDR3, as DNA: TGTGCCAGCAGCTTGTGGGGGGGGCTGGAGACCCAGTACTTC. The chain carries TRBV5-5 and TRBJ2-5; possible D gene TRBD2, 7 bases. Trimming stripped 1 base from V and 5 bases from J, with 12 bases between. The CDR3 loop spans 14 amino acids. Per the germline V gene, CDR1 is SGHKS and CDR2 is YYEKEE (reference sequence).

This clonotype appeared a few times. V and J are TRBV5-1 and TRBJ1-4; 9 bases agree with TRBD1. Germline assignment: CDR1 SGHRS and CDR2 YFSETQ. The V segment lost 3 bases and the J segment 8 bases; nucleotides outside the gene matches: 8. This CDR3 contains 15 residues. As DNA, the CDR3 is TGCGCCAGCAGCTCGGGACAGGGAGGACGGGAAAAACTGTTTTTT. The encoded protein is CASSSGQGGREKLFF.

This chain connects TRBV7-9 to TRBJ1-1, with D perhaps matching TRBD1 (6 bases). This CDR3 comprises 15 residues. V was shortened by 7 bases and J by 4 bases, with 19 bases between the two germline ends. Germline V gives CDR1 SEHNR, CDR2 FQNEAQ (reference sequence). The CDR3 region has the DNA TGTGCCAGCACCAAAAAGGGGGGGCAAGGCACTGAAGCTTTCTTT. It is translated as CASTKKGGQGTEAFF.

The CDR3 spells CASSYTDRGRETQYF. CDR3 DNA: TGTGCCAGCAGTTACACGGACAGGGGGCGAGAGACCCAGTACTTC. The chain employs TRBV6-9 and TRBJ2-5; 11 nucleotides line up with TRBD1. CDR3 length equals 15 residues. Germline values: CDR1 MNHGY, CDR2 SVAAGI. V was clipped by 3 bases and J by 4 bases; unmatched bases: 4.

Comment on this clonotype: Being one base from a much bigger clone, this may be a read error. This chain uses TRBV2 with TRBJ2-2; a weak D match, TRBD1 (5 bases). The CDR3 contains 14 residues. The V end was cut by 6 bases, the J end by 6 bases, with 14 bases between. Germline CDR1 is SNHLY and CDR2 is FYNNEI. CDR3 in DNA: TGTGCCAGCAGGGGGCGACAGAGCGCCGGGGAGCTGTTTTTT. This codes for CASRGRQSAGELFF.

This chain links TRBV4-1 with TRBJ1-2; D gene ambiguous. CDR3 length equals 14 residues. The V end was cut by 0 bases, the J end by 3 bases, with 8 bases between. Germline loops: CDR1 MGHRA, CDR2 YSYEKL. The CDR3 here is CASSQETAYYGYTF. DNA of the CDR3: TGCGCCAGCAGCCAAGAGACGGCTTACTATGGCTACACCTTC.

As to this clonotype: A far larger clone is one base from this, pointing to a likely read error. The chain joins TRBV6-9 to TRBJ2-7; 7 bases agree with TRBD1. The germline CDR1 and CDR2 sequences are MNHGY and SVAAGI. The CDR3 consists of 13 residues. DNA of the CDR3: TGTCCCAGCAGTTCAGGGGGCTCCTACGAGCAGTACTTC. Its protein product is CPSSSGGSYEQYF.

The chain has TRBV7-9 and TRBJ1-5; 9 bases map to TRBD1. CDR1 is SEHNR and CDR2 is FQNEAQ in the germline V gene (reference sequence). The V gene end was trimmed by 6 bases and the J gene end by 5 bases; junction bases not matched to a gene: 5. This CDR3 region has 14 residues. The CDR3 reads CASSPGTGYQPQHF. For the CDR3, the DNA is TGTGCCAGCAGTCCCGGGACAGGGTATCAGCCCCAGCATTTT.

This chain uses TRBV28 with TRBJ2-7; 11 bases are a match to TRBD1. The V and J ends lost 11 bases and 4 bases, in that order; junction bases with no gene match: 10. The length of the CDR3 is 14 residues. CDR1 and CDR2 from the germline V gene are MDHEN and SYDVKM. The CDR3 DNA reads TGTGCCTCCCACCTGGGACAGGGGGTGTACGAGCAGTACTTC. This codes for CASHLGQGVYEQYF. The complete variable domain, with remaining parts taken from reference TRBV28 and TRBJ2-7, reads DVKVTQSSRYLVKRTGEKVFLECVQDMDHENMFWYRQDPGLGLRLIYFSYDVKMKEKGDIPEGYSVSREKKERFSLILESASTNQTSMYLCASHLGQGVYEQYFGPGTRLTVT.

This clonotype came up many times. This sequence joins TRBV7-2 and TRBJ2-5, with 12 bases lining up with TRBD2. CDR1 SGHTA and CDR2 FQGNSA come from the germline V gene. This CDR3 has 16 residues. The J segment lost 5 bases and the V segment lost 0 bases, leaving 4 bases of the junction unmatched. CDR3 residues: CASSLASLAGGETQYF. CDR3 DNA sequence: TGTGCCAGCAGCTTAGCGTCTCTAGCGGGAGGGGAGACCCAGTACTTC.

This clonotype showed up just once. The junction departs from the called germline gene at one end, perhaps through a read error. V gene TRBV6-2 or TRBV6-3 combines with J gene TRBJ2-2, with TRBD1 matching 10 bases. Germline lookup yields CDR1 MNHEY and CDR2 SVGEGT. CDR3 size: 14 residues. This chain's CDR3 is CATPGQGNTGELIF. The CDR3 nucleotides are TGTGCCACCCCGGGACAGGGGAACACCGGGGAGCTGATTTTT.

This clonotype was found a few times. The rearrangement uses TRBV6-1 and TRBJ1-3; perhaps TRBD1 as D (5 bases). The CDR3 runs 19 residues. The V gene's germline CDR1 is MNHNS and CDR2 SASEGT. Trimming took 6 bases from V and 0 from J, leaving 24 bases between them. The CDR3, as DNA: TGTGCCAGCAGCTTCGACCGGGACGGATACTTTCGCTCTGGAAACACCATATATTTT. Translated, it gives CASSFDRDGYFRSGNTIYF.

This clonotype was detected a few times. The chain employs TRBV12-3 or TRBV12-4 and TRBJ2-7, with TRBD2 matching 9 bases. V was clipped by 6 bases and J by 7 bases; unmatched bases: 10. The CDR3 is 14 amino acids. This CDR3 reads CASRTTGLAKEQYF. The CDR3 nucleotides are TGTGCCAGCAGGACGACGGGACTAGCAAAAGAGCAGTACTTC.